The sample holds many counts of the clone carrying this T cell receptor (beta chain). Antigen: not known. The read is 3 residues too short to cover the CDR3 end, so that end is filled in from the germline J gene. This specimen comes from a study of T cell clonality in common variable immunodeficiency. Broader study findings: CVID subjects showed higher TCRbeta clonality than healthy controls. Reportedly, TCR beta sequences from common variable immunodeficiency showed fewer deletions and N-nucleotide insertions.

The CDR3 spans 15 residues. Trimming shortened V by 2 bases and J by 2 bases, and 11 bases separated the two germline ends. Germline loops: CDR1 SGHTA, CDR2 FQGNSA. Sequencing used immunoSEQ multiplex PCR; TCRdb keeps in-frame clones, though not all of them. This sample has some 60,000 clones and no singletons, with 1.5% to 2% in the ten largest. The rearrangement joins TRBV7-2 to TRBJ2-3; D ambiguous. Sample: peripheral blood mononuclear cells. This clonotype originated in a person between 18 and 70 years old in good health. The sequenced CDR3 bases are TGTGCCAGCAGCTTATTGCGGTCCCCCACAGATACG. Translation gives CASSLLRSPTDT. The entire CDR3 protein reads CASSLLRSPTDTQYF.